This passage covers 18 T cell receptor beta chains from one sample sequenced in a study of OX40 agonist ivuxolimab in advanced cancers. Generated by immunoSEQ multiplex PCR, the TCRdb table keeps only in-frame clones and is missing some. The sample gives fewer than 90,000 clones, 91% of which show up once; about 2.3% is in the top ten. Here the sequenced sample was CD4+ or CD8+ T cells sorted from blood, taken in a trial of the OX40 agonist ivuxolimab. The receptor source for this set is an adult with an advanced solid tumor such as melanoma, head and neck, liver or kidney cancer.

The CDR3 sequence: CASRDTLHNEQFF. The CDR3 bases are TGTGCCAGCAGGGACACACTCCACAATGAGCAGTTCTTC. The chain carries TRBV2 and TRBJ2-1; D perhaps matches TRBD1 (5 bases). Germline loops: CDR1 SNHLY, CDR2 FYNNEI. Trimming left V 6 bases short and J 5 bases short, with 11 bases between. This CDR3 has 13 residues.

The CDR3 here is CASSPGHLGYTF. CDR3 nucleotides: TGTGCCAGCAGCCCCGGACACCTTGGCTACACCTTC. This chain connects TRBV27 to TRBJ1-2; tentatively, D is TRBD1 (5 bases). V lost 6 bases and J 7 bases, leaving 12 bases between the germline ends. Germline V gene sequence: CDR1 MNHEY, CDR2 SMNVEV (reference sequence). This CDR3 contains 12 residues.

This rearrangement joins TRBV25-1 to TRBJ2-5; D perhaps matches TRBD2 (6 bases). Germline CDR1 and CDR2: MGHDK and SYGVNS. The CDR3 consists of 13 residues. The V end lost 4 bases, the J end lost 9 bases, and 15 bases lay between the germline ends. CDR3 loop: CASSAGLLRSQYF. CDR3 DNA: TGTGCCAGCAGTGCGGGACTTCTCAGGTCCCAGTACTTC.

V usage is TRBV30 and J usage is TRBJ2-7, with TRBD2 as a possible D gene (6 bases). Germline V gene sequence: CDR1 GTSNPN, CDR2 SVGIG (reference sequence). V lost 0 bases and J 7 bases, leaving 7 bases between the germline ends. This CDR3 comprises 11 residues. CDR3 nucleotides: TGTGCCTGGAGTGTACGGGGGGAGCAGTACTTC. This codes for CAWSVRGEQYF.

V usage is TRBV6-5 and J usage is TRBJ1-1; no firm D call. The CDR3 has 15 residues. The V and J ends lost 3 bases and 4 bases respectively, with 15 bases between them. In germline, CDR1 is MNHEY, CDR2 SVGAGI. The CDR3 region is CASSYLGALPTEAFF. Written as DNA, the CDR3 is TGTGCCAGCAGTTATTTGGGAGCGCTTCCCACTGAAGCTTTCTTT.

This clone was seen once. The J gene is TRBJ2-1, the V gene TRBV5-8; 13 bases fit TRBD2. Germline trimming cut 7 bases from V and 0 bases from J; bases unmatched to any gene: 10. The length of the CDR3 is 18 residues. The germline CDR1 and CDR2 sequences are SGHTS and YDEGEE. This chain's CDR3 is CASPRLAGGPSSYNEQFF. The DNA for the CDR3 is TGTGCCAGCCCCCGACTAGCGGGAGGCCCGAGCTCCTACAATGAGCAGTTCTTC. Full variable domain (rest looked up from reference TRBV5-8 and TRBJ2-1): EAGVTQSPTHLIKTRGQQATLRCSPISGHTSVYWYQQALGLGLQFLLWYDEGEERNRGNFPPRFSGRQFPNYSSELNVNALELEDSALYLCASPRLAGGPSSYNEQFFGPGTRLTVL.

The chain is built from TRBV6-5 and TRBJ1-4; 8 nucleotides match TRBD1. CDR1 is MNHEY and CDR2 is SVGAGI in the germline V gene. V was clipped by 5 bases and J by 7 bases; unmatched bases: 9. The CDR3 runs 15 residues. CDR3 sequence (DNA): TGTGCCAGCAGTCTTGGACAGGGAGTGAGTGAAAAACTGTTTTTT. This translates into CASSLGQGVSEKLFF.

The chain carries TRBV7-2 and TRBJ1-1, with D tentatively TRBD1 (5 bases). The CDR3 runs to 15 residues. The germline V and J ends were trimmed by 4 bases and 3 bases, with 15 bases remaining between them. Per germline, CDR1 SGHTA and CDR2 FQGNSA. The CDR3 reads CASSSRGNADTEAFF. The CDR3 region has the DNA TGTGCCAGCAGCTCACGGGGGAATGCGGACACTGAAGCTTTCTTT.

This chain links TRBV10-3 with TRBJ2-5, with D possibly being TRBD1 (6 bases). Germline CDR1 reads ENHRY; CDR2 reads SYGVKD. The CDR3 covers 15 residues. The V end lost 2 bases, the J end lost 5 bases, and 15 bases lay between the germline ends. The CDR3 coding sequence is TGTGCCATCAGTGAGGGCCTTGGGGGCTGGGAGACCCAGTACTTC. It specifies CAISEGLGGWETQYF.

In its sample, this clone was seen a few times. J is TRBJ1-2 and V is TRBV19, with D perhaps TRBD1 (5 bases). With 6 bases removed from V and 4 bases from J, the gap between germline ends came to 15 bases. Germline V gene data show CDR1 as LNHDA and CDR2 as SQIVND (reference sequence). This CDR3 contains 14 residues. CDR3 DNA sequence: TGTGCCAGTAGGTCCGGGGGTAACGTCTATGGCTACACCTTC. This translates into CASRSGGNVYGYTF.

This rearrangement joins TRBV30 to TRBJ1-4; 10 nucleotides align to TRBD1. Trimming at V came to 4 bases and at J to 7 bases, leaving 9 bases not matched to a gene. CDR1 is GTSNPN and CDR2 is SVGIG in the germline V gene (reference sequence). The CDR3 runs to 15 residues. CDR3 in amino acids: CAWTSMGTGVEKLFF. CDR3 DNA sequence: TGTGCCTGGACCTCTATGGGGACAGGGGTTGAAAAACTGTTTTTT. Drawing the rest from reference TRBV30 and TRBJ1-4, the complete variable domain is SQTIHQWPATLVQPVGSPLSLECTVEGTSNPNLYWYRQAAGRGLQLLFYSVGIGQISSEVPQNLSASRPQDRQFILSSKKLLLSDSGFYLCAWTSMGTGVEKLFFGSGTQLSVL.

The rearrangement links TRBV6-1 to TRBJ2-2, with 8 positions matching TRBD1. The CDR3 sequence is 14 residues long. Germline V lookup: CDR1 MNHNS, CDR2 SASEGT. The V segment lost 8 bases and the J segment 4 bases; nucleotides outside the gene matches: 6. The CDR3 DNA reads TGTGCCAGCTCCGGACAGGGCTCCACCGGGGAGCTGTTTTTT. This encodes CASSGQGSTGELFF.

This chain links TRBV5-5 with TRBJ2-1, with TRBD1 as a possible D gene (6 bases). The CDR3 loop spans 14 amino acids. The V end lost 1 base, the J end lost 9 bases, and 14 bases lay between the germline ends. The germline gives CDR1 SGHKS, CDR2 YYEKEE (reference sequence). This CDR3 reads CASSLPGTIPEQFF. CDR3 nucleotides: TGTGCCAGCAGCTTGCCCGGGACAATTCCTGAGCAGTTCTTC.

V gene TRBV27 combines with J gene TRBJ2-1; the match to TRBD2 covers 12 bases. Trimming took 3 bases from V and 16 from J; bases not matched to a gene: 7. CDR3 length: 13 amino acids. The germline CDR1 and CDR2 sequences are MNHEY and SMNVEV (reference sequence). DNA for the CDR3: TGTGCCAGCAGTTTGGGACTAGCGGGCACGGAATTCTTC. Translating it yields CASSLGLAGTEFF.

The chain links TRBV25-1 to TRBJ2-3; possible D gene TRBD1, 5 bases. The CDR3 is made up of 15 amino acids. Germline assignment: CDR1 MGHDK and CDR2 SYGVNS. V dropped 2 bases and J dropped 2 bases, with 11 bases sitting between them. Here the CDR3 reads CASSEVSGLTDTQYF. In DNA form, the CDR3 reads TGTGCCAGCAGTGAAGTGTCAGGGCTCACAGATACGCAGTATTTT. The full variable domain, its missing parts supplied by reference TRBV25-1 and TRBJ2-3, is EADIYQTPRYLVIGTGKKITLECSQTMGHDKMYWYQQDPGMELHLIHYSYGVNSTEKGDLSSESTVSRIRTEHFPLTLESARPSHTSQYLCASSEVSGLTDTQYFGPGTRLTVL.

This chain uses TRBV7-8 with TRBJ2-5; weak D call: TRBD1 (5 bases). Looked up from germline, CDR1 is SGHVS and CDR2 is FQNEAQ. The V end lost 5 bases, the J end lost 5 bases, and 12 bases lay between the germline ends. The CDR3 contains 13 residues. This chain's CDR3 is CASSVGPVETQYF. CDR3 nucleotide sequence: TGTGCCAGCAGCGTGGGGCCGGTGGAGACCCAGTACTTC.

This chain connects TRBV18 to TRBJ2-1, with 9 nucleotides matching TRBD1. The CDR3 consists of 13 residues. Germline CDR1 and CDR2: KGHSH and LQKENI. Unmatched junction bases numbered 7, after V lost 2 bases and J lost 14 bases. The CDR3 protein is CASSPDLRDREFF. The CDR3 DNA follows: TGTGCCAGCTCACCAGATCTCCGGGACAGGGAGTTCTTC.

The chain combines TRBV2 with TRBJ2-3; 13 bases map to TRBD2. This CDR3 comprises 14 residues. The germline gives CDR1 SNHLY, CDR2 FYNNEI. Trimming removed 8 bases from V and 5 bases from J; junction bases left unmatched: 4. The CDR3 reads CASAGTSGVDTQYF. The CDR3 nucleotides read TGTGCCAGCGCAGGGACTAGCGGGGTAGATACGCAGTATTTT.